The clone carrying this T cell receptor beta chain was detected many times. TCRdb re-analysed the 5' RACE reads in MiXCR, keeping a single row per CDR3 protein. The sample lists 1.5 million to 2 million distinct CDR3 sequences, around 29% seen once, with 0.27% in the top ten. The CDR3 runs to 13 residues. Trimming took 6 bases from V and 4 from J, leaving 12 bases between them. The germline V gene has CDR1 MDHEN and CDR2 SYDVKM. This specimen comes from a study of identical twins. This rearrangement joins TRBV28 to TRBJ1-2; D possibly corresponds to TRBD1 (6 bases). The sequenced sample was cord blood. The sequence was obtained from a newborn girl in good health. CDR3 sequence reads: CASSSGQSYGYTF. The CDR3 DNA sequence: TGTGCCAGCAGCTCTGGACAGTCCTATGGCTACACCTTC.